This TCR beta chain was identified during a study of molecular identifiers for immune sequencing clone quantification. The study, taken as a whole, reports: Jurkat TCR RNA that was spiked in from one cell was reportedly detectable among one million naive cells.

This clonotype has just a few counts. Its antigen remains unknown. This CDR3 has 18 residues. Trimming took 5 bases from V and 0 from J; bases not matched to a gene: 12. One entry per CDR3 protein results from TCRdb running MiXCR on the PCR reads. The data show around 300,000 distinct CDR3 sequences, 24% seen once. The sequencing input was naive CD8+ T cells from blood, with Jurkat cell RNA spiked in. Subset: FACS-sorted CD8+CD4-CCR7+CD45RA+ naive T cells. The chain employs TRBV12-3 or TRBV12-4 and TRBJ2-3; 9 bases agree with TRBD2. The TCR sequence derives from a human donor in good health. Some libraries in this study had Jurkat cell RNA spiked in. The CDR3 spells CASSTRLAVQKSTDTQYF. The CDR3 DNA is TGTGCCAGCAGTACGCGACTAGCGGTCCAAAAAAGCACAGATACGCAGTATTTT.